The source of this TCR beta chain is a study of long-term antiretroviral therapy in people with HIV. The V end lost 5 bases, the J end lost 0 bases, and 9 bases lay between the germline ends. This CDR3 has 13 amino acids. Germline CDR1 reads SGHDT; CDR2 reads YYEEEE. Version v3.0 of the immunoSEQ assay was performed at survey level. Clones were sequenced by immunoSEQ multiplex PCR, and TCRdb holds only the in-frame ones, with some missing. The repertoire has about 33,000 clones, 96% of them found once; the top ten carry over 2%. The material was unsorted PBMCs, obtained 6.6 years after starting antiretroviral therapy. The sequence was collected from a man aged 25 to 45 with HIV. This chain links TRBV5-6 with TRBJ2-7; D uncertain. This CDR3 is CASSHDNSYEQYF. CDR3 DNA sequence: TGTGCCAGCAGTCATGACAACTCCTACGAGCAGTACTTC.